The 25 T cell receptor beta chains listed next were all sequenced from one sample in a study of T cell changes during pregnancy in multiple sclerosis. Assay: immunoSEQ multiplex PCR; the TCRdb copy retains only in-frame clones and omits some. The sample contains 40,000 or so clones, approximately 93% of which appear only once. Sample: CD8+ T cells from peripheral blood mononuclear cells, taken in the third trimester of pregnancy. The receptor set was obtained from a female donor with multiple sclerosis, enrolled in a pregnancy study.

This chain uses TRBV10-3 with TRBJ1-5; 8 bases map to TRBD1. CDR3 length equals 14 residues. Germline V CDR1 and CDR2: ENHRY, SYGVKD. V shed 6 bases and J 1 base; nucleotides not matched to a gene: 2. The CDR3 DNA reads TGTGCCATCAGCGGACAGGGAAGCAATCAGCCCCAGCATTTT. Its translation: CAISGQGSNQPQHF.

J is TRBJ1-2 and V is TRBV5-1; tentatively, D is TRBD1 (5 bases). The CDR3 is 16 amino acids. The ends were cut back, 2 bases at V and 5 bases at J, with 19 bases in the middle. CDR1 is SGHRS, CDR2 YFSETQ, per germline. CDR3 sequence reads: CASSFRAGLRTYGYTF. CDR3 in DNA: TGCGCCAGCAGCTTTAGGGCGGGACTCCGGACGTATGGCTACACCTTC.

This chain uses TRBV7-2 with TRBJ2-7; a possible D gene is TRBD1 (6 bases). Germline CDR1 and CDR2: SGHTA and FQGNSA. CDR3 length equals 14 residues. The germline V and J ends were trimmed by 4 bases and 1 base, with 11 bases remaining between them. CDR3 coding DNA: TGTGCCAGCAGCTATTCAGGGGATTCCTACGAGCAGTACTTC. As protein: CASSYSGDSYEQYF.

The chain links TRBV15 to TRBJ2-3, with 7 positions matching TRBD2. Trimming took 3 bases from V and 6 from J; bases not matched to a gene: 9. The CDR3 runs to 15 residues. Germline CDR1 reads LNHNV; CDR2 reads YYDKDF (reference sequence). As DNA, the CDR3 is TGTGCCACCAGCAGTAGCGGGCGCGCCAGGGATACGCAGTATTTT. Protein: CATSSSGRARDTQYF.

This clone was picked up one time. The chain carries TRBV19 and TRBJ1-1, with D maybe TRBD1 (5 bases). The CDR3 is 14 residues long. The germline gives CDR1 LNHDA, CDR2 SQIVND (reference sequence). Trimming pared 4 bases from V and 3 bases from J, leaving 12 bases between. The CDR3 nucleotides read TGTGCCAGTAGTACATCGACAGATTACACTGAAGCTTTCTTT. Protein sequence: CASSTSTDYTEAFF.

The CDR3 here is CASSILGRLHF. Written as DNA, the CDR3 is TGTGCCAGTAGTATATTGGGGCGGTTGCATTTT. V and J are TRBV19 and TRBJ1-5; D may be TRBD1 (5 bases). Looked up from germline, CDR1 is LNHDA and CDR2 is SQIVND (reference sequence). The V end lost 2 bases, the J end lost 15 bases, and 11 bases lay between the germline ends. The CDR3 contains 11 residues.

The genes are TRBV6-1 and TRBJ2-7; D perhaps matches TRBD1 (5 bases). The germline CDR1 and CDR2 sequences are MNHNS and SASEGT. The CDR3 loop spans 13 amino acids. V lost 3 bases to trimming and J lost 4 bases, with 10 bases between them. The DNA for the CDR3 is TGTGCCAGCAGTGATTATGCAGGGTACGAGCAGTACTTC. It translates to CASSDYAGYEQYF.

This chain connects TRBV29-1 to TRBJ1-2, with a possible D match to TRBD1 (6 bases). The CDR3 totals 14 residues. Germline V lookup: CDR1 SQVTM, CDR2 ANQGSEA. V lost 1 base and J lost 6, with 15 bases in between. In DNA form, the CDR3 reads TGCAGCGTTGAAGTCTATTCGGGGGGCCATGGCTACACCTTC. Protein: CSVEVYSGGHGYTF.

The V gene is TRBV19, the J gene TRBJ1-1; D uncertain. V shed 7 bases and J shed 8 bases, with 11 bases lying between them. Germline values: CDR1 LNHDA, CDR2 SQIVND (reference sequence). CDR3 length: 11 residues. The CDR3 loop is CASTAGNEAFF. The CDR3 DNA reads TGTGCCAGTACGGCGGGGAACGAAGCTTTCTTT.

The CDR3 is CASSPGGRNTEAFF. CDR3 nucleotide sequence: TGTGCCAGCAGCCCCGGCGGCCGGAACACTGAAGCTTTCTTT. This chain joins TRBV7-6 and TRBJ1-1; D not certain. Germline V CDR1 and CDR2: SGHVS, FNYEAQ. The CDR3 is 14 amino acids. The ends were cut back, 5 bases at V and 1 base at J, with 11 bases in the middle.

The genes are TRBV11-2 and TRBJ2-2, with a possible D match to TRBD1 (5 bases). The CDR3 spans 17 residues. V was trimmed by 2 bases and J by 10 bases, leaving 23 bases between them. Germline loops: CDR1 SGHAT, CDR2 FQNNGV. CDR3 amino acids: CASSLSVVGAVQAELFF. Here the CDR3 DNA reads TGTGCCAGCAGCTTATCCGTCGTAGGGGCGGTTCAGGCGGAGCTGTTTTTT.

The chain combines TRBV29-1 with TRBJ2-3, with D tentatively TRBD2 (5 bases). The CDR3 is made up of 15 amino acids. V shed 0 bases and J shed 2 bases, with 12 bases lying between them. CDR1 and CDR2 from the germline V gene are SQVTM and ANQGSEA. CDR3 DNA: TGCAGCGTTGAAGATCGAGGGCAGCTCACAGATACGCAGTATTTT. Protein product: CSVEDRGQLTDTQYF.

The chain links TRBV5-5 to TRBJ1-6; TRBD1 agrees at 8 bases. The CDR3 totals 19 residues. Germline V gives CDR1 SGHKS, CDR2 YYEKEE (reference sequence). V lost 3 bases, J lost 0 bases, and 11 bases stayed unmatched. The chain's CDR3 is CASSSTDRGPSSYNSPLHF. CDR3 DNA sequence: TGTGCCAGCAGCTCCACCGACAGGGGCCCGAGCTCCTATAATTCACCCCTCCACTTT.

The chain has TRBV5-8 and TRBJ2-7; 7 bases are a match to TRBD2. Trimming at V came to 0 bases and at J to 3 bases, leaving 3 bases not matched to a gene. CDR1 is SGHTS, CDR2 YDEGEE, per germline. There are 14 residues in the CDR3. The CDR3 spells CASSLVSSGYEQYF. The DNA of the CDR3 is TGTGCCAGCAGCTTGGTGTCTAGCGGCTACGAGCAGTACTTC.

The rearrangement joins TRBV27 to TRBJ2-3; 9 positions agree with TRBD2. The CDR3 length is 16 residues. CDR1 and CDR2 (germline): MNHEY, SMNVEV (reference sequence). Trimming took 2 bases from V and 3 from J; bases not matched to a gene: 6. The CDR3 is CASSLMAGGLTDTQYF. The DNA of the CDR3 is TGTGCCAGCAGTTTAATGGCGGGGGGGCTGACAGATACGCAGTATTTT.

The CDR3 DNA reads as TGTGCCAGCAGCCTAGCCGGGGCAGGGGGACAGCCCCAGCATTTT. It yields the protein CASSLAGAGGQPQHF. V is TRBV16 and J is TRBJ1-5; 7 bases are a match to TRBD1. Unmatched junction bases numbered 10, after V lost 4 bases and J lost 7 bases. The CDR3 has 15 residues. CDR1 and CDR2 (germline): KGHSY, FQNENV.

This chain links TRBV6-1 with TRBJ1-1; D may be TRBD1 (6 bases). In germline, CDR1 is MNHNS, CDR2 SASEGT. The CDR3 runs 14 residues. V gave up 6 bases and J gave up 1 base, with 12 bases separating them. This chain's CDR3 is CASSRDTTNTEAFF. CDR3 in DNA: TGTGCCAGCAGCAGGGACACAACGAACACTGAAGCTTTCTTT.

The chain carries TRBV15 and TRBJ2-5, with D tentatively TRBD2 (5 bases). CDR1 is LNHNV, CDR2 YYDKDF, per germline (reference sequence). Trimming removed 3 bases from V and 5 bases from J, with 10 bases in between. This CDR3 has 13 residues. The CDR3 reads CATSRVSGETQYF. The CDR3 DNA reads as TGTGCCACCAGCAGGGTCTCGGGGGAGACCCAGTACTTC. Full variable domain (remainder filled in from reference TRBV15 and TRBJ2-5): DAMVIQNPRYQVTQFGKPVTLSCSQTLNHNVMYWYQQKSSQAPKLLFHYYDKDFNNEADTPDNFQSRRPNTSFCFLDIRSPGLGDTAMYLCATSRVSGETQYFGPGTRLLVL.

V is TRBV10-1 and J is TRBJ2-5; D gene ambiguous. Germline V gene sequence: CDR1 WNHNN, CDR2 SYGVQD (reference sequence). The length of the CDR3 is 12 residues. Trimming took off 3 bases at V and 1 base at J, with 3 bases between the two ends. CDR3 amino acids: CASSDSQETQYF. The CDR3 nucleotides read TGCGCCAGCAGTGACAGCCAAGAGACCCAGTACTTC.

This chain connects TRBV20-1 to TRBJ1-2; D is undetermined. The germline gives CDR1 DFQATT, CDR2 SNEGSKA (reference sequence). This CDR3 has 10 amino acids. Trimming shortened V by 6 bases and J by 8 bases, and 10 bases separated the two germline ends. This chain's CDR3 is CSALYMGYTF. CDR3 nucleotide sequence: TGCAGTGCCCTTTATATGGGCTACACCTTC.

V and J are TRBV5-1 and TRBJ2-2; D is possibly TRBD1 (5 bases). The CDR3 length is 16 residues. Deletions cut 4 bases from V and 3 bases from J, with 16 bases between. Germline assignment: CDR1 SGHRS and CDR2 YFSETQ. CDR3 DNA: TGCGCCAGCAGCCCCAGGGTCCTTGTGGACACCGGGGAGCTGTTTTTT. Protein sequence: CASSPRVLVDTGELFF.

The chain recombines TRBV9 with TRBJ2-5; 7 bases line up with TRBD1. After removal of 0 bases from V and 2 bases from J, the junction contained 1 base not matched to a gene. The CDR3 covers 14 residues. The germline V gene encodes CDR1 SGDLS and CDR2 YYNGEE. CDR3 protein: CASSVAGQQETQYF. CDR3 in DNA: TGTGCCAGCAGCGTAGCGGGACAGCAAGAGACCCAGTACTTC. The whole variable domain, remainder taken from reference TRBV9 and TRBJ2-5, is DSGVTQTPKHLITATGQRVTLRCSPRSGDLSVYWYQQSLDQGLQFLIQYYNGEERAKGNILERFSAQQFPDLHSELNLSSLELGDSALYFCASSVAGQQETQYFGPGTRLLVL.

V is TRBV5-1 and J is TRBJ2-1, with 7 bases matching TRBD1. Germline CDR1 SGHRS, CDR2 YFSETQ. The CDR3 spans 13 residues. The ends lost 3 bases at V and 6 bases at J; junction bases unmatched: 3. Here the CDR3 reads CASSWDSINEQFF. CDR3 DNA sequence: TGCGCCAGCAGCTGGGACAGCATCAATGAGCAGTTCTTC.

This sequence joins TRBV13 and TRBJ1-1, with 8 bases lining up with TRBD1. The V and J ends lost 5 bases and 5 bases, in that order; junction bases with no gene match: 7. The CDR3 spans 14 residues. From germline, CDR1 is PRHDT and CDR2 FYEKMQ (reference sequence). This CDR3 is CASSRRTGKTEAFF. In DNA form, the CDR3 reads TGTGCCAGCAGCAGGAGGACAGGGAAGACTGAAGCTTTCTTT.

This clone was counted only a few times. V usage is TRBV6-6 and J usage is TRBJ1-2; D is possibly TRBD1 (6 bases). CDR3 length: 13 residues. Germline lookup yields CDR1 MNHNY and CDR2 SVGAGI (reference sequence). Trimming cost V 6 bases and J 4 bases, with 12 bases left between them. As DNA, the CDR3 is TGTGCCAGCAGCCCCGGGACAACCTATGGCTACACCTTC. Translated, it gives CASSPGTTYGYTF.